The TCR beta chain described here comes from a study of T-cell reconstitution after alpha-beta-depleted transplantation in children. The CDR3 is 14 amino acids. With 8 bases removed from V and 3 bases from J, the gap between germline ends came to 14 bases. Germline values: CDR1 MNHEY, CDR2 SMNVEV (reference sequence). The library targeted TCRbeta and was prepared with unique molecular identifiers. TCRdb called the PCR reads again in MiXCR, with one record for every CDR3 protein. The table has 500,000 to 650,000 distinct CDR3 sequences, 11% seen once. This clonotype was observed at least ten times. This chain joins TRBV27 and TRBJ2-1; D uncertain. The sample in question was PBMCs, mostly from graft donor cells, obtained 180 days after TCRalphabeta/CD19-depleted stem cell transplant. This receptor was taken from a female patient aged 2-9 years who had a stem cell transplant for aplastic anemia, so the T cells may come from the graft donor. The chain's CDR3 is CASSHPGYYNEQFF. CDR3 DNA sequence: TGTGCCAGCTCACATCCGGGTTACTACAATGAGCAGTTCTTC.